The 22 T cell receptor beta chains below come from one sample, sequenced in a study of tumor and adjacent non-tumor tissue in lung cancer. TCRbeta libraries were built with three rounds of nested PCR, modified from ARM-PCR. One entry per CDR3 protein results from TCRdb running MiXCR on the multiplex PCR reads. The sample lists about 200,000 distinct CDR3 sequences; less than 80% were seen once. The template was RNA from unsorted bulk tissue. Sequenced: lung tumor tissue. These receptor sequences come from a man aged 55 to 70 with non-small cell lung cancer.

In regard to this clonotype: Since no conserved phenylalanine or tryptophan closes the CDR3, a read error is the likely cause. In nucleotides, the CDR3 is TGCAGTGCTCCTACTAGCGTGGGAGCCAAAAACATTCAGTACATC. Translating it yields CSAPTSVGAKNIQYI. The rearrangement links TRBV20-1 to TRBJ2-4; 7 nucleotides line up with TRBD2. Germline CDR1 is DFQATT and CDR2 is SNEGSKA (reference sequence). The CDR3 sequence is 15 residues long. The junction had 7 bases not matched to a gene; V was cut back by 5 bases and J by 0 bases.

Comments on this clonotype: At one boundary the junction diverges from the germline segment, which might be a read error. V is TRBV12-3 or TRBV12-4 and J is TRBJ1-2; a possible D gene is TRBD1 (6 bases). The CDR3 is 13 amino acids. The CDR3 DNA follows: TGTGCCAGCAGTTGGACAGAGAACTGTGGCTACACCTTC. Amino acids: CASSWTENCGYTF.

This chain connects TRBV10-1 to TRBJ2-1, with TRBD1 matching over 8 bases. The CDR3 loop spans 13 amino acids. Germline V gives CDR1 WNHNN, CDR2 SYGVQD (reference sequence). With V trimmed by 3 bases and J by 8 bases, 3 bases remained unmatched. The CDR3: CASSDGQGDEQFF. For the CDR3, the DNA is TGCGCCAGCAGTGACGGACAGGGCGATGAGCAGTTCTTC.

This clonotype was seen repeatedly, ten times or more. This chain connects TRBV7-9 to TRBJ1-1; D perhaps matches TRBD1 (6 bases). The CDR3 length is 14 residues. Germline CDR1 reads SEHNR; CDR2 reads FQNEAQ (reference sequence). Trimming stripped 8 bases from V and 1 base from J, with 14 bases between. CDR3 nucleotides: TGTGCCAGCGACCCTCGGGGGGCGAACACTGAAGCTTTCTTT. Translated: CASDPRGANTEAFF.

The gene calls are TRBV5-5 and TRBJ2-5; D gene uncertain. This CDR3 comprises 11 residues. Trimming shortened V by 4 bases and J by 5 bases, and 6 bases separated the two germline ends. Germline lookup yields CDR1 SGHKS and CDR2 YYEKEE (reference sequence). The CDR3 sequence is CASSNHETQYF. The CDR3 region has the DNA TGTGCCAGCAGCAATCATGAGACCCAGTACTTC.

As regards this clonotype: A much more abundant neighbour one base away suggests this may be a read error. The rearrangement joins TRBV5-4 to TRBJ2-3, with 8 bases identical to TRBD2. CDR1 is SGHNT and CDR2 is YYREEE in the germline V gene (reference sequence). There are 17 residues in the CDR3. CDR3 in DNA: TGTGCCAGCAGCTTGGTGCCGGGACTAGTTGGCACAGATATGCAGTATTTT. Protein sequence: CASSLVPGLVGTDMQYF.

The CDR3 loop is CSAMKAYEQYF. The CDR3 nucleotides are TGCAGTGCTATGAAAGCCTACGAGCAGTACTTC. The V call is TRBV20-1, the J call TRBJ2-7; D gene unclear. Trimming cost V 4 bases and J 2 bases, with 6 bases left between them. CDR1 DFQATT and CDR2 SNEGSKA come from the germline V gene (reference sequence). The CDR3 spans 11 residues.

A remark on this clonotype: With a much larger clone just one base away, this may be a read error. This chain connects TRBV4-2 to TRBJ1-2; D is possibly TRBD1 (5 bases). V was pared by 7 bases and J by 6 bases, with 15 bases between. The CDR3 contains 13 residues. Per the germline V gene, CDR1 is LGHNA and CDR2 is YNFKEQ. Here the CDR3 reads CASIPRGDDGYTF. The DNA of the CDR3 is TGTGCCAGCATCCCGAGGGGCGATGATGGCTACACCTTC.

Details on this clonotype: Compared with germline, one end of the junction differs, possibly owing to a read error. This chain uses TRBV29-1 with TRBJ2-7, with a possible D match to TRBD1 (6 bases). The germline CDR1 and CDR2 sequences are SQVTM and ANQGSEA. The CDR3 length is 17 residues. The CDR3 sequence: CGVGGSRDTVTYYEQYF. The CDR3 DNA reads as TGCGGCGTTGGGGGCTCCCGGGACACCGTTACCTATTACGAGCAGTACTTC.

Turning to this clonotype: The junction does not match germline at one end; this may be a read error. The chain uses TRBV20-1 and TRBJ2-1; TRBD1 aligns across 7 bases. Germline-derived CDR1 and CDR2 are DFQATT and SNEGSKA (reference sequence). The CDR3 loop spans 12 amino acids. CDR3 bases: TGCAGTGCTAGGACAGGGTGCAATAAGCAGTTCTTC. It codes for CSARTGCNKQFF.

Regarding this clonotype: Germline and junction disagree at one end, which may indicate a read error. This chain uses TRBV20-1 with TRBJ2-5; tentative D call: TRBD2 (5 bases). Germline CDR1 is DFQATT and CDR2 is SNEGSKA (reference sequence). This CDR3 region has 13 residues. Here the CDR3 reads CSARQTMEETQCF. The DNA for the CDR3 is TGCAGTGCTAGACAGACTATGGAGGAGACCCAGTGCTTC.

Concerning this clonotype itself: As the CDR3 is not closed by the conserved phenylalanine or tryptophan, this likely results from a read error. The chain carries TRBV11-2 and TRBJ2-7; D ambiguous. Germline CDR1 SGHAT, CDR2 FQNNGV. This CDR3 has 15 residues. The CDR3 region has the DNA TGTACCAGCAGCCCCCGGCGCCAGACCTCCTACGAGCAGTACCTC. Amino acid sequence: CTSSPRRQTSYEQYL.

The V gene is TRBV12-3 or TRBV12-4, the J gene TRBJ2-5, with D perhaps TRBD2 (5 bases). The CDR3 sequence is 14 residues long. Between the trimmed V and J ends, which lost 7 bases and 0 bases, there was a span of 12 bases. This CDR3 is CASNDAGNQETQYF. DNA of the CDR3: TGTGCCAGCAACGATGCCGGGAACCAAGAGACCCAGTACTTC.

As to this clonotype: This may arise from a read error, as a much more abundant clone is one base away. This chain links TRBV29-1 with TRBJ1-5, with D possibly being TRBD1 (5 bases). V was shortened by 4 bases and J by 4 bases, with 11 bases between the two germline ends. The germline gives CDR1 SQVTM, CDR2 ANQGSEA. The CDR3 consists of 13 residues. In nucleotides, the CDR3 is TGCAGCGTTGTTGGACATACAAATCAGCCCCAGCATTTT. It codes for CSVVGHTNQPQHF.

Turning to this clonotype: The conserved phenylalanine or tryptophan normally closing the CDR3 is absent here, so this likely arose from a read error. This chain uses TRBV11-2 with TRBJ1-4; D may be TRBD1 (6 bases). The CDR3 covers 14 residues. V dropped 5 bases and J dropped 8 bases, with 15 bases sitting between them. Germline-derived CDR1 and CDR2 are SGHAT and FQNNGV. The CDR3 DNA sequence: TGTGCCAGCAGCCTAACAGGGAGCAGGGAAAAACTGTTTATT. It is translated as CASSLTGSREKLFI.

The gene calls are TRBV10-1 and TRBJ2-5, with D perhaps matching TRBD2 (7 bases). This CDR3 is 14 amino acids long. Looked up from germline, CDR1 is WNHNN and CDR2 is SYGVQD (reference sequence). The ends were cut back, 5 bases at V and 4 bases at J, with 14 bases in the middle. CDR3 region: CASSYTGTIETQYF. The CDR3 DNA reads as TGCGCCAGCAGTTATACAGGGACTATAGAGACCCAGTACTTC.

Comments on this clonotype: This may come from a read error, since a much larger clone is one base off. The chain links TRBV4-3 to TRBJ2-1, with D maybe TRBD1 (5 bases). The CDR3 sequence is 12 residues long. The germline gives CDR1 LGHNA, CDR2 YSLEER. The CDR3 here is CASSQGQTAQIF. The CDR3, as DNA: TGCGCCAGCAGCCAAGGACAGACTGCGCAGATCTTC.

This clonotype was observed a handful of times. The chain links TRBV20-1 to TRBJ1-1; possibly TRBD1 for D (5 bases). Between the trimmed V and J ends, which lost 5 bases and 7 bases, there was a span of 14 bases. Per the germline V gene, CDR1 is DFQATT and CDR2 is SNEGSKA (reference sequence). The CDR3 length is 12 residues. The CDR3 protein is CSAWGREGEAFF. The CDR3 nucleotides read TGCAGTGCTTGGGGCAGGGAAGGTGAAGCTTTCTTT.

The rearrangement uses TRBV28 and TRBJ2-3; 10 nucleotides match TRBD2. The CDR3 contains 20 residues. From germline, CDR1 is MDHEN and CDR2 SYDVKM. With V trimmed by 6 bases and J by 0 bases, 18 bases remained unmatched. CDR3 loop: CASSPGIRLAGDASTDTQYF. The CDR3 region has the DNA TGTGCCAGCAGCCCGGGAATACGACTAGCGGGCGATGCTAGCACAGATACGCAGTATTTT. Complete variable domain (other parts from reference TRBV28 and TRBJ2-3): DVKVTQSSRYLVKRTGEKVFLECVQDMDHENMFWYRQDPGLGLRLIYFSYDVKMKEKGDIPEGYSVSREKKERFSLILESASTNQTSMYLCASSPGIRLAGDASTDTQYFGPGTRLTVL.

Details on this clonotype: It is unclear where the CDR3 begins or ends on the DNA, so no DNA is shown, and the CDR3 is as TCRdb lists it. The CDR3 sequence: CSATVASGSYEQHF. The chain employs TRBV20-1 and TRBJ2-7; the table's D call, TRBD2, has no DNA check behind it. From its first to its last residue, the CDR3 has 14 amino acids. CDR1 and CDR2 (germline): DFQATT, SNEGSKA (reference sequence).

The chain couples TRBV29-1 to TRBJ2-1, with D possibly being TRBD1 or TRBD2 (5 bases each). The CDR3 is 13 amino acids. Germline V gene lookup returns CDR1 SQVTM and CDR2 ANQGSEA. The CDR3 sequence: CIVGTGSYNEQFF. The CDR3 nucleotides read TGCATCGTGGGGACGGGATCCTACAATGAGCAGTTCTTC.

With regard to this clonotype: A much larger clone lies a single base off, so this may be a read error. The rearrangement uses TRBV6-5 and TRBJ1-1; no firm D call. The CDR3 contains 13 residues. Germline V CDR1 and CDR2: MNHEY, SVGAGI. The CDR3 region is CASRYSGNTEAFF. Written as DNA, the CDR3 is TGTGCCAGCAGATACTCAGGGAACACTGAAGCTTTCTTT.